The next 12 T cell receptor beta chains were all read from a single sample in a study of T cells in Graves' hyperthyroidism and ophthalmopathy. The CDR3 regions of TCR beta were amplified from RNA transcripts. HTBI primers were used for first-round RT-PCR of the TCR CDR3. From the multiplex PCR reads, TCRdb called clonotypes with MiXCR, one entry per CDR3 protein. The sample contains 450,000 to 650,000 distinct CDR3 sequences, about 14% of which appear only once. The specimen was blood. The receptors were sampled from a woman aged 18-29 years with Graves' ophthalmopathy.

The chain recombines TRBV25-1 with TRBJ2-2; tentatively, D is TRBD1 or TRBD2 (5 bases each). Germline V CDR1 and CDR2: MGHDK, SYGVNS. V lost 6 bases to trimming and J lost 3 bases, with 17 bases between them. The CDR3 runs to 16 residues. The CDR3 loop is CASSPRVDTYTGELFF. The CDR3 DNA is TGTGCCAGCAGCCCGCGGGTGGACACCTACACCGGGGAGCTGTTTTTT.

This clonotype was detected many times. The chain recombines TRBV29-1 with TRBJ1-1; possible D gene TRBD1, 5 bases. The CDR3 totals 13 residues. Trimming removed 5 bases at V and 6 bases at J, with 16 bases between. Germline V gene data show CDR1 as SQVTM and CDR2 as ANQGSEA. The CDR3 protein is CSVSRAGGAEAFF. As DNA, the CDR3 is TGCAGCGTTTCTCGCGCCGGGGGGGCTGAAGCTTTCTTT.

This clonotype was counted only a few times. The chain carries TRBV4-3 and TRBJ1-4; D possibly corresponds to TRBD1 (6 bases). Germline loops: CDR1 LGHNA, CDR2 YSLEER. The length of the CDR3 is 16 residues. Trimming cost V 0 bases and J 6 bases, with 14 bases left between them. CDR3 sequence (DNA): TGCGCCAGCAGCCAAGACCCCCTGGGGGCGGATGAAAAACTGTTTTTT. It yields the protein CASSQDPLGADEKLFF.

The rearrangement links TRBV28 to TRBJ1-1, with 8 bases lining up with TRBD1. Germline V lookup: CDR1 MDHEN, CDR2 SYDVKM. V shed 3 bases, J shed 5 bases, and the junction held 8 bases outside the gene matches. The CDR3 spans 15 residues. The CDR3: CASSLVGQGGTEAFF. CDR3 sequence (DNA): TGTGCCAGCAGTTTGGTTGGACAGGGAGGAACTGAAGCTTTCTTT.

This chain links TRBV7-6 with TRBJ1-4; D may be TRBD1 (5 bases). The CDR3 contains 21 residues. Trimming left V 5 bases short and J 0 bases short, with 28 bases between. The germline CDR1 and CDR2 sequences are SGHVS and FNYEAQ. The CDR3 sequence: CASSQRRPLTDIFATNEKLFF. DNA of the CDR3: TGTGCCAGCAGCCAAAGGAGGCCTTTGACAGATATCTTTGCAACTAATGAAAAACTGTTTTTT.

This clonotype occurred many times. The chain recombines TRBV5-5 with TRBJ2-5; D may match TRBD1 or TRBD2 (7 bases each). The CDR3 consists of 15 residues. CDR1 and CDR2 from the germline V gene are SGHKS and YYEKEE (reference sequence). The germline V and J ends were trimmed by 2 bases and 5 bases, with 16 bases remaining between them. CDR3 coding DNA: TGTGCCAGCAGCTTTGGTCCAGGGGGGGGGGAGACCCAGTACTTC. Residues: CASSFGPGGGETQYF.

The rearrangement uses TRBV20-1 and TRBJ2-1; 15 nucleotides line up with TRBD2. The CDR3 is 15 amino acids. After removal of 0 bases from V and 13 bases from J, the junction contained 7 bases not matched to a gene. Germline CDR1 reads DFQATT; CDR2 reads SNEGSKA (reference sequence). CDR3 region: CSARDPGLAGGRQFF. The CDR3 nucleotides are TGCAGTGCTAGAGACCCGGGACTAGCGGGAGGAAGACAGTTCTTC.

A few counts support this clonotype. The genes are TRBV6-2 or TRBV6-3 and TRBJ1-5; tentatively, D is TRBD1 (5 bases). The germline V gene has CDR1 MNHEY and CDR2 SVGEGT. This CDR3 region has 14 residues. Deletions cut 7 bases from V and 0 bases from J, with 10 bases between. The CDR3 reads CASTQGASNQPQHF. CDR3 nucleotide sequence: TGTGCCAGCACCCAGGGAGCTAGCAATCAGCCCCAGCATTTT.

This clonotype was seen ten or more times. J is TRBJ2-7 and V is TRBV7-3; no reliable D call. Deletions cut 5 bases from V and 0 bases from J, with 23 bases between. Germline V gives CDR1 SGHTA, CDR2 FQGTGA. This CDR3 contains 18 residues. The CDR3 bases are TGTGCCAGCAGCCTTCCCCCGGGCCTTCGGGCCCCCTCCTACGAGCAGTACTTC. It codes for CASSLPPGLRAPSYEQYF. The variable domain in full, completed from reference TRBV7-3 and TRBJ2-7, reads GAGVSQTPSNKVTEKGKYVELRCDPISGHTALYWYRQSLGQGPEFLIYFQGTGAADDSGLPNDRFFAVRPEGSVSTLKIQRTERGDSAVYLCASSLPPGLRAPSYEQYFGPGTRLTVT.

The chain joins TRBV9 to TRBJ2-6; 13 bases match TRBD2. Germline V gene data show CDR1 as SGDLS and CDR2 as YYNGEE. J lost 2 bases, V lost 6 bases, and 11 bases had no gene match. CDR3 length: 19 amino acids. In DNA, the CDR3 is TGTGCCAGCACCCCGCATCGGACTAGCGGGAGAGCTGGGGCCAACGTCCTGACTTTC. Its protein is CASTPHRTSGRAGANVLTF.

This clonotype was counted only a few times. The genes are TRBV11-3 and TRBJ2-1; 7 nucleotides agree with TRBD2. The V gene's germline CDR1 is SGHNT and CDR2 YENEEA. The CDR3 is 18 residues long. V was pared by 0 bases and J by 4 bases, with 12 bases of the junction left unmatched. The CDR3 is CASSLDGLSSGAYNEQFF. CDR3 sequence (DNA): TGTGCCAGCAGCTTAGATGGGCTATCCAGCGGGGCATACAATGAGCAGTTCTTC.

In its sample, this clonotype was seen many times. The chain is built from TRBV28 and TRBJ2-1; 9 bases map to TRBD2. This CDR3 has 15 amino acids. V lost 1 base, J lost 2 bases, and 0 bases stayed unmatched. In germline, CDR1 is MDHEN, CDR2 SYDVKM. The DNA for the CDR3 is TGTGCCAGCAGTTTATCTAGCGGGGCCTACAATGAGCAGTTCTTC. Amino acid sequence: CASSLSSGAYNEQFF.